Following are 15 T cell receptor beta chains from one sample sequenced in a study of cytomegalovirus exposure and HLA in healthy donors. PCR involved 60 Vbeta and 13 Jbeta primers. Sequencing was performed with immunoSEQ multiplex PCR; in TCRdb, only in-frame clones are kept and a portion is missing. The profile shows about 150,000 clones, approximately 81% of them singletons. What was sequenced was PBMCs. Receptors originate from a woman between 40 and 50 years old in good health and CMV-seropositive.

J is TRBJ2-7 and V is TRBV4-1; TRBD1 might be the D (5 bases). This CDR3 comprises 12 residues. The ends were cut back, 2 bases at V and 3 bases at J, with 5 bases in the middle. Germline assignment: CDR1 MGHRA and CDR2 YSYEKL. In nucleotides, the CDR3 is TGCGCCAGCAGCCAACAGGGCTACGAGCAGTACTTC. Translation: CASSQQGYEQYF.

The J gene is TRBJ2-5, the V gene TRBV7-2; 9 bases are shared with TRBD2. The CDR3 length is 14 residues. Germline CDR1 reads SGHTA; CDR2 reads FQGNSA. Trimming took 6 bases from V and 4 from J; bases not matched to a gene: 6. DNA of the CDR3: TGTGCCAGCAGGTTTAGCGGGGGAGGAGAGACCCAGTACTTC. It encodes CASRFSGGGETQYF.

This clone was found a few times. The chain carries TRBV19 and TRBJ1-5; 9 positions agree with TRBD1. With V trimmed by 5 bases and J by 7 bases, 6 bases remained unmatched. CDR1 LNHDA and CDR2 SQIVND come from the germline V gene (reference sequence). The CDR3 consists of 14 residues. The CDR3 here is CASSGQGRKQPQHF. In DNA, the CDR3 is TGTGCCAGTAGTGGACAGGGGAGGAAGCAGCCCCAGCATTTT.

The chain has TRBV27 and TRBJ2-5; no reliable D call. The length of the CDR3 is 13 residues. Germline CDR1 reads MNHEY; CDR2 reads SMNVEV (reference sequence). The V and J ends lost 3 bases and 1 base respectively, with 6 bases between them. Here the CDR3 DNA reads TGTGCCAGCAGTTTTTCCGGCCAAGAGACCCAGTACTTC. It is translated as CASSFSGQETQYF.

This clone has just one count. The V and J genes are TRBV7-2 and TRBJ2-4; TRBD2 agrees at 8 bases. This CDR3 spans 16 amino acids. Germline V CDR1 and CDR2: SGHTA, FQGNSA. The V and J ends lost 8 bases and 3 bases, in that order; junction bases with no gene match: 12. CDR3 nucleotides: TGTGCCAGCGGCAAGCCCGGGACTAGAGGCAAAAACATTCAGTACTTC. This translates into CASGKPGTRGKNIQYF. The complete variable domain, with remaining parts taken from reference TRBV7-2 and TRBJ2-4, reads GAGVSQSPSNKVTEKGKDVELRCDPISGHTALYWYRQSLGQGLEFLIYFQGNSAPDKSGLPSDRFSAERTGGSVSTLTIQRTQQEDSAVYLCASGKPGTRGKNIQYFGAGTRLSVL.

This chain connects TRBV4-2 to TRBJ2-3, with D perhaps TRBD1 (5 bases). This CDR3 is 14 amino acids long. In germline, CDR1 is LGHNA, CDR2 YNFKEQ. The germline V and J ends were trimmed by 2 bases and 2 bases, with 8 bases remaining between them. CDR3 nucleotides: TGTGCCAGCAGCCAACAGGGAAACACAGATACGCAGTATTTT. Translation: CASSQQGNTDTQYF.

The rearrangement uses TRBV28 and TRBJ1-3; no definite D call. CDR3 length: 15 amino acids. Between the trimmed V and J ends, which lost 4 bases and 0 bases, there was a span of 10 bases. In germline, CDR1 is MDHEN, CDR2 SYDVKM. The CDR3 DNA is TGTGCCAGCAGTTCCGGGAGCTTCTCTGGAAACACCATATATTTT. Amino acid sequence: CASSSGSFSGNTIYF.

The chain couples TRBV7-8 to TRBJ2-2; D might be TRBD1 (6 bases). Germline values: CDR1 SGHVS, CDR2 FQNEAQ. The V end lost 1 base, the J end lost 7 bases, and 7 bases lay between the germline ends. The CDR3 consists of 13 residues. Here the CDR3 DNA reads TGTGCCAGCAGCTTAGGAGGGGGCGGGGAGCTGTTTTTT. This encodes CASSLGGGGELFF.

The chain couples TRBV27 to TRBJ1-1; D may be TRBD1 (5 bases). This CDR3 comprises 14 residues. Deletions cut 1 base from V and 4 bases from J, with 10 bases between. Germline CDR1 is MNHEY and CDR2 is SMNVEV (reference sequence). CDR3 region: CASSLYAGGTEAFF. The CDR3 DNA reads TGTGCCAGCAGTTTATATGCCGGGGGCACTGAAGCTTTCTTT.

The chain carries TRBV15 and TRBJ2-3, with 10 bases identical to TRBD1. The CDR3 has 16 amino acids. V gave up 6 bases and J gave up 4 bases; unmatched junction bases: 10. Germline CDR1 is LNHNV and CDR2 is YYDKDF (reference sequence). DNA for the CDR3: TGTGCCACCAGGGGTCCGGGACAGGGGTCGGCAGATACGCAGTATTTT. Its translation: CATRGPGQGSADTQYF.

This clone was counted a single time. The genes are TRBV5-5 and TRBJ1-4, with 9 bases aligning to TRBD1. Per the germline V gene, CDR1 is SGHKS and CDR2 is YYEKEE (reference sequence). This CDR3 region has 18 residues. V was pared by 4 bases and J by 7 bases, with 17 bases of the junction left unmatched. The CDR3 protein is CASSLLNRDRVVGEKLFF. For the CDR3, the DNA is TGTGCCAGCAGCCTCCTAAACCGGGACAGGGTCGTCGGTGAAAAACTGTTTTTT.

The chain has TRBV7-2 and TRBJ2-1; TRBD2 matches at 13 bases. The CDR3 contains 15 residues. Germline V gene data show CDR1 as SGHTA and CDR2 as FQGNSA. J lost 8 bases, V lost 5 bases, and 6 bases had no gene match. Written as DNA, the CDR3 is TGTGCCAGCAGCGTCACTAGCGGGGGGGCAGATGAGCAGTTCTTC. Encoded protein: CASSVTSGGADEQFF.

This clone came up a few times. The CDR3: CASSQEAGIQETQYF. The CDR3 region has the DNA TGTGCCAGCAGCCAAGAGGCGGGGATCCAAGAGACCCAGTACTTC. This chain connects TRBV4-2 to TRBJ2-5; possibly TRBD2 for D (6 bases). The germline V and J ends were trimmed by 0 bases and 1 base, with 9 bases remaining between them. This CDR3 has 15 residues. CDR1 LGHNA and CDR2 YNFKEQ come from the germline V gene.

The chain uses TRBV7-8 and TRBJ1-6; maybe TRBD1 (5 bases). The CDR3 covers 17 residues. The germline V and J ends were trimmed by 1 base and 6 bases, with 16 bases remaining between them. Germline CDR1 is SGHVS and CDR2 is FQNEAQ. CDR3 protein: CASSLVLPGLLNSPLHF. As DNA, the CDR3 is TGTGCCAGCAGCTTAGTTCTTCCAGGGCTCCTTAATTCACCCCTCCACTTT.

CDR3 DNA: TGTGCCAGCAGTCCTGTCCCGCGGAGCTCTGGAAACACCATATATTTT. Translating it yields CASSPVPRSSGNTIYF. The gene calls are TRBV7-2 and TRBJ1-3; D is uncertain. This CDR3 is 16 amino acids long. Germline V CDR1 and CDR2: SGHTA, FQGNSA. Trimming shortened V by 6 bases and J by 0 bases, and 15 bases separated the two germline ends.